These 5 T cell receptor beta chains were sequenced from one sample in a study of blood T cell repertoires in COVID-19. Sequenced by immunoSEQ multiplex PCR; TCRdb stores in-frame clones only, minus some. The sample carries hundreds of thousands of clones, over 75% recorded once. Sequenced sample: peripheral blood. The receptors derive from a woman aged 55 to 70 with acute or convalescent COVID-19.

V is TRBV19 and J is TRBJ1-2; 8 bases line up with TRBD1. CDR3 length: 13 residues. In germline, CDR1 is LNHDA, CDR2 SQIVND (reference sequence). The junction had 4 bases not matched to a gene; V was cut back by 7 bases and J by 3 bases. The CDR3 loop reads CASKQGADYGYTF. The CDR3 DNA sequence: TGTGCCAGTAAGCAGGGGGCAGACTATGGCTACACCTTC.

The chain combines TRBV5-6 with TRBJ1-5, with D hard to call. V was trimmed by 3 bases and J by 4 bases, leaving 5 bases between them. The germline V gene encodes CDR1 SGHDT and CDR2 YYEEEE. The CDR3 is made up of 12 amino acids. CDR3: CASSSVNQPQHF. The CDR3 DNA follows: TGTGCCAGCAGCTCCGTAAATCAGCCCCAGCATTTT.

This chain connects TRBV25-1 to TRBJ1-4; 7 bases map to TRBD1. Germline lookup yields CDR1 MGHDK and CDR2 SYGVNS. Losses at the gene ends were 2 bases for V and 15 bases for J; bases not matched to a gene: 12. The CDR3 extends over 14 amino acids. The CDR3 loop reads CASSEPRTGQKLFF. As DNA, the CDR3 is TGTGCCAGCAGTGAACCACGAACGGGACAGAAATTGTTTTTT. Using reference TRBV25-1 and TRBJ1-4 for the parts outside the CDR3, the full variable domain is EADIYQTPRYLVIGTGKKITLECSQTMGHDKMYWYQQDPGMELHLIHYSYGVNSTEKGDLSSESTVSRIRTEHFPLTLESARPSHTSQYLCASSEPRTGQKLFFGSGTQLSVL.

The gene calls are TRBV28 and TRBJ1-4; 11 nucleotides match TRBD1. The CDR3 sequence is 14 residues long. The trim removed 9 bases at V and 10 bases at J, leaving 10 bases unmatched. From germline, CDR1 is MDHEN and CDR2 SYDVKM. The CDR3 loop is CASSGQGAIGKLFF. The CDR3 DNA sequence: TGTGCCAGTTCAGGACAGGGGGCAATCGGAAAACTGTTTTTT.

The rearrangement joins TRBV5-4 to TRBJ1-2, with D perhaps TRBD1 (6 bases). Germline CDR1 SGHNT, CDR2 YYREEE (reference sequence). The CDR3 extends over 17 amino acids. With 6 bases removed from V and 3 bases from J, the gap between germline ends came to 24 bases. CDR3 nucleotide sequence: TGTGCCAGCAACACTGGGGAACAGGGCGGAATGTACTATGGCTACACCTTC. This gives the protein CASNTGEQGGMYYGYTF.